One and the same sample provided the 21 T cell receptor beta chains below, sequenced in a study of T-cell memory formation after mild COVID-19. Each CDR3 protein is one row after TCRdb ran MiXCR on the 5' RACE reads. The table shows about 180,000 distinct CDR3 sequences, with 16% occurring only once. Sequencing was carried out using PBMCs or a T cell subset sorted from them (not recorded which). The source is an adult woman who had mild COVID-19 (a few samples of this study predate the infection). Cell type and time point are not known.

This clonotype was found a few times. The chain links TRBV7-9 to TRBJ2-7; 7 bases match TRBD2. The germline CDR1 and CDR2 sequences are SEHNR and FQNEAQ (reference sequence). Trimming took 0 bases from V and 6 from J; bases not matched to a gene: 2. CDR3 length: 13 residues. The CDR3 sequence: CASSLASGGEQYF. In DNA, the CDR3 is TGTGCCAGCAGCTTAGCATCGGGGGGCGAGCAGTACTTC.

This CDR3 is CASSLDGGKTEQYF. The CDR3 coding sequence is TGTGCCAGCTCCCTAGACGGGGGGAAAACAGAGCAGTACTTC. V and J are TRBV12-3 or TRBV12-4 and TRBJ2-7, with 7 bases matching TRBD2. Trimming at V came to 8 bases and at J to 7 bases, leaving 14 bases not matched to a gene. CDR3 length: 14 amino acids.

This clonotype has ten or more counts. V and J are TRBV2 and TRBJ2-1; D unclear. Per germline, CDR1 SNHLY and CDR2 FYNNEI. Trimming pared 4 bases from V and 10 bases from J, leaving 8 bases between. The CDR3 spans 11 residues. In DNA form, the CDR3 reads TGTGCCAGCAGTGCAGTGGGAGAGCAGTTCTTC. Amino acid sequence: CASSAVGEQFF.

This clonotype has just a few counts. The rearrangement uses TRBV4-3 and TRBJ1-1; D gene ambiguous. V lost 0 bases and J lost 3, with 17 bases in between. Germline V gene lookup returns CDR1 LGHNA and CDR2 YSLEER. This CDR3 has 17 amino acids. The DNA of the CDR3 is TGCGCCAGCAGCCAAGATCTGACGCGGCAGGCGGACACTGAAGCTTTCTTT. This translates into CASSQDLTRQADTEAFF.

J is TRBJ2-4 and V is TRBV4-1; D is perhaps TRBD1 (5 bases). CDR3 length equals 17 residues. Germline V lookup: CDR1 MGHRA, CDR2 YSYEKL. Trimming removed 4 bases from V and 0 bases from J, with 16 bases in between. The chain's CDR3 is CASSPLGAHLAKNIQYF. The CDR3 DNA sequence: TGCGCCAGCAGCCCCCTAGGGGCGCACCTAGCCAAAAACATTCAGTACTTC.

This clonotype was detected only a few times. The CDR3 DNA reads TGTGCCAGTAGTCCCCTCTCCGCCGGGACAGGACCGTCTGGGGCCAACGTCCTGACTTTC. Its translation is CASSPLSAGTGPSGANVLTF. The gene calls are TRBV19 and TRBJ2-6, with 8 positions matching TRBD1. Germline CDR1 LNHDA, CDR2 SQIVND (reference sequence). Trimming removed 5 bases from V and 1 base from J; junction bases left unmatched: 16. The CDR3 covers 20 residues.

The chain links TRBV4-1 to TRBJ2-7; 7 nucleotides match TRBD2. Unmatched junction bases numbered 14, after V lost 2 bases and J lost 7 bases. CDR3 length equals 16 residues. Germline values: CDR1 MGHRA, CDR2 YSYEKL. CDR3 sequence: CASSQRAGTKGAEQYF. DNA for the CDR3: TGCGCCAGCAGCCAAAGGGCCGGGACTAAAGGGGCTGAGCAGTACTTC.

This clonotype came up a few times. CDR3 nucleotides: TGCGCCAGCAGCTTGAGTGATAGAGTCGGCCAAGAGACCCAGTACTTC. Amino acids: CASSLSDRVGQETQYF. The chain has TRBV5-1 and TRBJ2-5; no clear D gene. Deletions cut 1 base from V and 1 base from J, with 14 bases between. The CDR3 runs to 16 residues. Germline CDR1 is SGHRS and CDR2 is YFSETQ.

This clonotype was counted only a few times. The rearrangement uses TRBV20-1 and TRBJ2-1, with D maybe TRBD1 (6 bases). Germline values: CDR1 DFQATT, CDR2 SNEGSKA (reference sequence). Trimming cost V 6 bases and J 10 bases, with 19 bases left between them. The CDR3 extends over 13 amino acids. The CDR3 region has the DNA TGCAGTGCAACCTCACAGGGAGTTCGGGAGCAGTTCTTC. Translating it yields CSATSQGVREQFF.

The chain links TRBV7-2 to TRBJ1-1; the D gene is possibly TRBD1 (6 bases). Deletions cut 5 bases from V and 7 bases from J, with 11 bases between. The germline CDR1 and CDR2 sequences are SGHTA and FQGNSA. CDR3 size: 12 residues. As DNA, the CDR3 is TGTGCCAGCAGCAACAGGGTGAGTGAAGCTTTCTTT. Protein sequence: CASSNRVSEAFF.

The chain links TRBV29-1 to TRBJ2-7; D might be TRBD2 (5 bases). This CDR3 has 11 amino acids. Trimming stripped 7 bases from V and 6 bases from J, with 13 bases between. In germline, CDR1 is SQVTM, CDR2 ANQGSEA. Here the CDR3 DNA reads TGCAGCGGAACAGAGGGCCTCGAGCAGTACTTC. It codes for CSGTEGLEQYF.

The CDR3 loop reads CASSLDFQETQYF. CDR3 nucleotide sequence: TGTGCCAGCAGCTTAGACTTTCAAGAGACCCAGTACTTC. The V gene is TRBV7-3, the J gene TRBJ2-5, with D unresolved. The V gene's germline CDR1 is SGHTA and CDR2 FQGTGA. The V and J ends lost 2 bases and 2 bases respectively, with 6 bases between them. CDR3 length: 13 residues.

As concerns this clonotype: One base away lies a much larger clone, so this may be a sequencing read error. This chain joins TRBV5-5 and TRBJ2-4; a possible D gene is TRBD1 (5 bases). CDR3 length: 15 amino acids. V dropped 5 bases and J dropped 0 bases, with 12 bases sitting between them. Germline V gene data show CDR1 as SGHKS and CDR2 as YYEKEE (reference sequence). The CDR3 DNA sequence: TGTGCCAGCAGTCAAGGGGTTGTAGCCAAAAACATTCAGTACTTC. Translated, it gives CASSQGVVAKNIQYF.

The table lists this clonotype with a few counts. The J gene is TRBJ2-7, the V gene TRBV3-1; 9 bases match TRBD1. J lost 6 bases, V lost 8 bases, and 11 bases had no gene match. Germline V gives CDR1 LGHDT, CDR2 YNNKEL (reference sequence). The CDR3 runs to 14 residues. CDR3 loop: CASGKRDRASEQYF. The CDR3 nucleotides read TGTGCCAGCGGAAAAAGGGACAGGGCTTCCGAGCAGTACTTC.

This chain uses TRBV20-1 with TRBJ2-7; D is ambiguous. The CDR3 sequence is 17 residues long. The germline V and J ends were trimmed by 0 bases and 3 bases, with 21 bases remaining between them. Germline V gene sequence: CDR1 DFQATT, CDR2 SNEGSKA (reference sequence). Here the CDR3 DNA reads TGCAGTGCTAGAGATCGAAGAAGTTTTGCAGGAGTCTACGAGCAGTACTTC. It specifies CSARDRRSFAGVYEQYF.

V is TRBV7-9 and J is TRBJ2-7, with a weak D call TRBD1 (6 bases). The V gene lost 8 bases and the J gene lost 0 bases, with 14 bases spanning the gap. Germline V CDR1 and CDR2: SEHNR, FQNEAQ (reference sequence). The CDR3 loop spans 14 amino acids. Here the CDR3 DNA reads TGTGCCAGCCTTTTGACAGGCCCCTCCTACGAGCAGTACTTC. It translates to CASLLTGPSYEQYF.

The CDR3 DNA reads as TGTGCCAGCAGCCTCGTTGGCCCCGGGGAGCTGTTTTTT. Protein: CASSLVGPGELFF. The rearrangement uses TRBV7-9 and TRBJ2-2; D uncertain. The germline CDR1 and CDR2 sequences are SEHNR and FQNEAQ (reference sequence). CDR3 length equals 13 residues. V shed 5 bases and J shed 6 bases, with 10 bases lying between them.

This clonotype occurred many times. J is TRBJ2-3 and V is TRBV20-1; D uncertain. Germline V gene sequence: CDR1 DFQATT, CDR2 SNEGSKA (reference sequence). V gave up 3 bases and J gave up 0 bases, with 1 base separating them. This CDR3 has 11 amino acids. CDR3 sequence: CSARSTDTQYF. DNA of the CDR3: TGCAGTGCTAGGAGCACAGATACGCAGTATTTT.

The chain has TRBV30 and TRBJ1-1, with unresolved D. Between the trimmed V and J ends, which lost 4 bases and 0 bases, there was a span of 15 bases. Germline V gene lookup returns CDR1 GTSNPN and CDR2 SVGIG (reference sequence). CDR3 length: 15 residues. CDR3 region: CAWNFDGSMNTEAFF. In DNA form, the CDR3 reads TGTGCCTGGAACTTCGACGGGAGCATGAACACTGAAGCTTTCTTT.

This clonotype has a count of ten or more. The chain uses TRBV28 and TRBJ2-7, with 7 bases that match TRBD1. Germline V gene lookup returns CDR1 MDHEN and CDR2 SYDVKM. The CDR3 sequence is 16 residues long. After removal of 3 bases from V and 2 bases from J, the junction contained 10 bases not matched to a gene. The DNA of the CDR3 is TGTGCCAGCAGTTTTACAAACCTGGGACAGCCCTACGAGCAGTACTTC. Encoded protein: CASSFTNLGQPYEQYF.

In its sample, this clonotype was seen a few times. The chain employs TRBV29-1 and TRBJ2-5, with TRBD1 as a possible D gene (7 bases). Germline CDR1 reads SQVTM; CDR2 reads ANQGSEA. V shed 5 bases and J shed 5 bases, with 15 bases lying between them. This CDR3 comprises 13 residues. CDR3 residues: CSVTTGAGETQYF. For the CDR3, the DNA is TGCAGCGTTACCACAGGGGCGGGGGAGACCCAGTACTTC.